The rows below give T cell receptor beta chains drawn from one sample of a study of T cell changes during pregnancy in multiple sclerosis. Clones were read by immunoSEQ multiplex PCR, and TCRdb kept only the in-frame ones, dropping some. The table shows 30,000 to 45,000 clones, with about 92% occurring only once. Sequencing input: PBMCs (not recorded whether the cells were cultured). All receptors derive from a female donor with multiple sclerosis, enrolled in a pregnancy study. The CDR3 runs from the conserved cysteine through the conserved F or W. The D gene is left open where the match is weak. Clone size is stated in some rows and not others, as once, few, many or a class when expanded.

CDR3 length,V gene,D gene,clone size,J gene,CDR3 DNA,CDR3 protein
12,TRBV2,TRBD1,.,TRBJ2-1,TGTGTCAGCCGACAGGGGTGGGATGAGCAGTTCTTC,CVSRQGWDEQFF
17,TRBV28,TRBD2,.,TRBJ2-1,TGTGCCAGCAGTTTAAGGAGGGGACTAGCGGGAGACAATGAGCAGTTCTTC,CASSLRRGLAGDNEQFF
14,TRBV6-1,TRBD2,.,TRBJ2-5,TGTGCCAGCCCCCGGGAGGGGATCCAAGAGACCCAGTACTTC,CASPREGIQETQYF
12,TRBV2,.,.,TRBJ2-1,TGTGCCAGCAGTAAAGAGGGGGATGAGCAGTTCTTC,CASSKEGDEQFF
13,TRBV5-1,.,.,TRBJ1-1,TGCGCCAGCAGCTTGGGAGCGAACACTGAAGCTTTCTTT,CASSLGANTEAFF
16,TRBV6-6,TRBD2,.,TRBJ2-1,TGTGCCAGCAGTTACAGGCGGGAGGTGTATAACAATGAGCAGTTCTTC,CASSYRREVYNNEQFF
13,TRBV7-9,.,.,TRBJ1-2,TGTGCCAGCAGCTTAGGGACGGACTATGGCTACACCTTC,CASSLGTDYGYTF
11,TRBV11-3,.,.,TRBJ1-5,TGTGCCAGCAGCGTAGATCAGCCCCAGCATTTT,CASSVDQPQHF
15,TRBV6-5,TRBD1,.,TRBJ1-1,TGTGCCAGCAGCCCTCCGGGACAGCTGAACACTGAAGCTTTCTTT,CASSPPGQLNTEAFF
14,TRBV11-2,.,.,TRBJ2-3,TGTGCCAGCAGCTTGGCGAGGAATCCCAGGACGCAGTATTTT,CASSLARNPRTQYF
15,TRBV27,TRBD2,.,TRBJ2-1,TGTGCCAGCAGTCCCAGCGGGAATTACTACAATGAGCAGTTCTTC,CASSPSGNYYNEQFF
14,TRBV5-1,.,.,TRBJ1-1,TGCGCCAGCAGGCTAAGCAGGGCAGACACTGAAGCTTTCTTT,CASRLSRADTEAFF
13,TRBV6-1,.,.,TRBJ2-7,TGTGCCAGCACCCTTCTCATGCGGGACACCCAGTACTTC,CASTLLMRDTQYF
13,TRBV4-1,.,.,TRBJ1-5,TGCGCCAGCAGCCAAGATCTGGAACAGCCCCAGCATTTT,CASSQDLEQPQHF
15,TRBV5-1,TRBD1,.,TRBJ2-3,TGCGCCAGCAGCTTGCAGGGGGCGAGGACAGATACGCAGTATTTT,CASSLQGARTDTQYF
13,TRBV29-1,.,.,TRBJ2-5,TGCAGCGTACTCCGGGGGGCTGGTGAGACCCAGTACTTC,CSVLRGAGETQYF
13,TRBV6-1,.,.,TRBJ1-4,TGTGCCAGCAGGGGGCCCTCCAAGGAAAAACTGTTTTTT,CASRGPSKEKLFF
16,TRBV5-4,TRBD1,few,TRBJ2-5,TGTGCCAGCAGCAGGGACAGGGCGGAGTATCAAGAGACCCAGTACTTC,CASSRDRAEYQETQYF
14,TRBV6-1,.,.,TRBJ1-1,TGTGCCAGCAGTGTCGAGGGCCCGAACACTGAAGCTTTCTTT,CASSVEGPNTEAFF
16,TRBV5-1,.,.,TRBJ2-3,TGCGCCAGCAGCTTGGGGTGGGAGAGGAGGGCAGATACGCAGTATTTT,CASSLGWERRADTQYF
15,TRBV7-9,TRBD1,.,TRBJ1-1,TGTGCCAGCAGCTCAAGAGACAGGGTTGACACTGAAGCTTTCTTT,CASSSRDRVDTEAFF
13,TRBV6-5,.,.,TRBJ1-4,TGCGCGTGTCAGGGGTCGGCTAATGAAAAACTGTTTTTT,CACQGSANEKLFF
17,TRBV12-5,TRBD2,.,TRBJ2-7,TGTGCTAGTGGTAGCTCCCGGGTGGGAGGGCCCGGCGACGAGCAGTACTTC,CASGSSRVGGPGDEQYF
18,TRBV28,TRBD2,.,TRBJ2-7,TGTGCCAGCAGCAGACTATTGGGACTAGCGGGAGGCCGTTGGGAGCAGTACTTC,CASSRLLGLAGGRWEQYF
16,TRBV5-6,.,.,TRBJ1-1,TGTGCCAGCAGCTTTCCCGGCAGGCGCGGTCGTACTGAAGCTTTCTTT,CASSFPGRRGRTEAFF
12,TRBV10-2,.,.,TRBJ2-1,TGCGCCAGCAGTATTAGGTTCGATGAGCAGTTCTTC,CASSIRFDEQFF
15,TRBV28,.,.,TRBJ1-1,TGTGCCAGCAGTACCCCGGGACACCCAAACACTGAAGCTTTCTTT,CASSTPGHPNTEAFF
14,TRBV28,TRBD1,.,TRBJ2-7,TGTGCCAGCAGCTCGACAGGGGGCGCATACGAGCAGTACTTC,CASSSTGGAYEQYF
13,TRBV5-1,TRBD1,.,TRBJ2-1,TGCGCCAGCAGTGGGACAGGAGTCAATGAGCAGTTCTTC,CASSGTGVNEQFF
16,TRBV2,.,once,TRBJ1-5,TGTGCCAGCAAGCCGGGCCCCGTCGGGGGCTATCAGCCCCAGCATTTT,CASKPGPVGGYQPQHF
14,TRBV5-4,TRBD1,.,TRBJ2-7,TGTGCCAGCAGCTTAGACAGGGTCGGTTACGAGCAGTACTTC,CASSLDRVGYEQYF
16,TRBV5-1,TRBD1,.,TRBJ2-3,TGCGCCAGCAGCTCCGGACAGGGCCCTAGCACAGATACGCAGTATTTT,CASSSGQGPSTDTQYF
16,TRBV13,.,.,TRBJ2-1,TGTGCCAGCAGCAACCGGGCCGTACCAGATAACAATGAGCAGTTCTTC,CASSNRAVPDNNEQFF
14,TRBV4-1,.,once,TRBJ1-2,TGCGCCAGCAGCCAAGTTGGCGGAAACTATGGCTACACCTTC,CASSQVGGNYGYTF
16,TRBV6-6,TRBD2,once,TRBJ2-2,TGTGCCAGCAGTTACTCCGGACTAGCGGGAACCGGGGAGCTGTTTTTT,CASSYSGLAGTGELFF
13,TRBV5-6,.,.,TRBJ2-7,TGTGCCAGCAGCTTTGGGGGTTCCTACGAGCAGTACTTC,CASSFGGSYEQYF
15,TRBV12-2,.,.,TRBJ1-4,TGTGCAAGTCGCCTTCAACGGGACAGGGATGAAAAACTGTTTTTT,CASRLQRDRDEKLFF
16,TRBV7-3,.,.,TRBJ1-1,TGTGCCAGCAGCTTAACTGGAGCGACAGGGAACACTGAAGCTTTCTTT,CASSLTGATGNTEAFF
15,TRBV11-3,TRBD2,.,TRBJ2-3,TGTGCCAGCAGCAAGACTAGCGGGAGTCCAGATACGCAGTATTTT,CASSKTSGSPDTQYF
14,TRBV5-1,.,.,TRBJ2-3,TGCGCCACCAGGGGGGCAGGGCTCACAGATACGCAGTATTTT,CATRGAGLTDTQYF
14,TRBV7-2,.,.,TRBJ2-7,TGTGCCAGCAGCACTGCGGACCCGGCCTACGAGCAGTACTTC,CASSTADPAYEQYF
14,TRBV5-1,.,.,TRBJ2-1,TGCGCCAGCAGCTCGGCTCTGTCCTACAATGAGCAGTTCTTC,CASSSALSYNEQFF
15,TRBV1,.,.,TRBJ2-7,TGCACCAGCAGCCGACTACTAGCGGGGCTCTACGAGCAGTACTTC,CTSSRLLAGLYEQYF
12,TRBV10-3,.,.,TRBJ2-1,TGTGCCATCAGTGAGGGAGTTAATGAGCAGTTCTTC,CAISEGVNEQFF
15,TRBV27,TRBD1,.,TRBJ2-5,TGTGCCAGCTCCCCCGGACAGGGAACCCAAGAGACCCAGTACTTC,CASSPGQGTQETQYF